This TCR beta chain was sequenced for a study of OX40 agonist ivuxolimab in advanced cancers. In the study overall: Earlier anti-PD-1, anti-PD-L1 or anti-CTLA-4 therapy was permitted; roughly 40% had received some. Partial responses occurred in Three dose-escalation patients, one with hepatocellular carcinoma and two with cutaneous melanoma.

The CDR3 is made up of 14 amino acids. The germline V gene has CDR1 LNHDA and CDR2 SQIVND (reference sequence). With V trimmed by 6 bases and J by 0 bases, 4 bases remained unmatched. Study-wide results and caveats: The antigen specificity of the peripheral T cells (those that were expanded) was not determined. Certain nonresponders likewise exhibited a low normalized T-cell clonal expansion.

As for this clone: The antigen is undetermined.

The table came from immunoSEQ multiplex PCR; TCRdb's copy has only in-frame clones and leaves some out. Among about 94,000 clones, around 90% were seen once, and the ten largest hold over 0.3%. This clonotype originated in an adult with an advanced solid tumor such as melanoma, head and neck, liver or kidney cancer. The sequencing used CD4+ or CD8+ T cells sorted from blood, collected in a trial of the OX40 agonist ivuxolimab. This chain uses TRBV19 with TRBJ1-2; 7 nucleotides line up with TRBD1. This chain's CDR3 is CASRTTGTNYGYTF. CDR3 nucleotides: TGTGCCAGTAGAACGACAGGGACTAACTATGGCTACACCTTC.